The sequence of this T cell receptor beta chain was determined in a study of cytomegalovirus exposure and HLA in healthy donors. Note on this clone: The target antigen is unknown.

V lost 2 bases, J lost 3 bases, and 10 bases lay in between. CDR1 and CDR2 from the germline V gene are MDHEN and SYDVKM. The CDR3 spans 14 residues. PCR was performed using 60 Vbeta and 13 Jbeta primers. The assay was immunoSEQ multiplex PCR, and TCRdb's table has in-frame clones only and misses some. The sample holds 150,000 to 200,000 clones; approximately 85% are singletons and the top ten take 2% to 2.5%. Study observations and caveats: A later analysis linked a missense DCLRE1C variant to TCR beta V- and J-gene trimming.

The V and J genes are TRBV28 and TRBJ1-1, with D perhaps matching TRBD1 (5 bases). The TCR sequence derives from a woman aged 45-65 years in good health and CMV-seronegative. The sample was PBMCs. DNA of the CDR3: TGTGCCAGCAGTTTACAGGGAGGGCACACTGAAGCTTTCTTT. Translation gives CASSLQGGHTEAFF.